One sample yielded the 3 T cell receptor beta chains listed below, sequenced in a study of CD8+ T cells in alopecia areata. The sequencing template was cDNA reverse transcribed from extracted RNA. Only in-frame clones appear in the TCRdb table, and some are missing; sequencing was by immunoSEQ multiplex PCR. The repertoire consists of about 160,000 clones, with around 47% occurring once and the leading ten covering more than 6.5%. The specimen sequenced was CD4+ T cells sorted from blood. Source of these receptors: a human donor with alopecia areata.

Ten or more counts support this clone. This rearrangement joins TRBV7-6 to TRBJ2-7, with 8 bases that match TRBD1. V was clipped by 3 bases and J by 0 bases; unmatched bases: 4. In germline, CDR1 is SGHVS, CDR2 FNYEAQ. The CDR3 extends over 15 amino acids. CDR3 DNA sequence: TGTGCCAGCAGCTTGGTAGGACAGGGCTCCTACGAGCAGTACTTC. Translated: CASSLVGQGSYEQYF.

The chain links TRBV18 to TRBJ1-5, with D maybe TRBD1 (5 bases). CDR3 length: 13 residues. Per the germline V gene, CDR1 is KGHSH and CDR2 is LQKENI. The ends were cut back, 3 bases at V and 6 bases at J, with 9 bases in the middle. CDR3 DNA sequence: TGTGCCAGCTCACCCGGTGGGGGTCAGCCCCAGCATTTT. It translates to CASSPGGGQPQHF.

The chain recombines TRBV28 with TRBJ2-7, with D perhaps TRBD1 (5 bases). Germline CDR1 MDHEN, CDR2 SYDVKM. CDR3 length: 14 amino acids. V lost 2 bases and J lost 4, with 12 bases in between. The CDR3 coding sequence is TGTGCCAGCAGTTTAGACAGAGTCCTTTACGAGCAGTACTTC. Translating it yields CASSLDRVLYEQYF. The full variable domain, its missing parts supplied by reference TRBV28 and TRBJ2-7, is DVKVTQSSRYLVKRTGEKVFLECVQDMDHENMFWYRQDPGLGLRLIYFSYDVKMKEKGDIPEGYSVSREKKERFSLILESASTNQTSMYLCASSLDRVLYEQYFGPGTRLTVT.